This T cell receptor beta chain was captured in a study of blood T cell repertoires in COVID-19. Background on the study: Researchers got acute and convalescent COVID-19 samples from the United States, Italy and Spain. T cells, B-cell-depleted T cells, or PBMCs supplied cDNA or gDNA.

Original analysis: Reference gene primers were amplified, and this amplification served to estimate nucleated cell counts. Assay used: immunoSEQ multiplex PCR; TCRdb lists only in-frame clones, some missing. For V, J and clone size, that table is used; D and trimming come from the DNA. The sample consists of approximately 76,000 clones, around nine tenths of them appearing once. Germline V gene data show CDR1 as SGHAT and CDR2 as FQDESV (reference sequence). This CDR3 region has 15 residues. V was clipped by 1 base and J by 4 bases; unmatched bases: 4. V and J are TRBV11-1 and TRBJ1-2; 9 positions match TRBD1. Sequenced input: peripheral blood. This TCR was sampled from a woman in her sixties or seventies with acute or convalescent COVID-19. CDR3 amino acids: CASSLDRTGVYGYTF. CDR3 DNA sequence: TGTGCCAGCAGCTTAGATCGGACAGGGGTCTATGGCTACACCTTC.